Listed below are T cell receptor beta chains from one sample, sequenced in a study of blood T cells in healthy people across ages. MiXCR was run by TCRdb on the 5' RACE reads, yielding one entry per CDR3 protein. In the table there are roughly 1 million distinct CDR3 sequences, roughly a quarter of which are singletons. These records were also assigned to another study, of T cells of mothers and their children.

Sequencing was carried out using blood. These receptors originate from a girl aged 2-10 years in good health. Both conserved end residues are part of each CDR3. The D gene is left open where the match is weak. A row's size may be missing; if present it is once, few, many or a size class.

CASGRRNTEAFF TGTGCCAGCGGTCGCAGGAACACTGAAGCTTTCTTT NA TRBJ1-1 TRBV9 few
CASSQVSESPFTGELFF TGTGCCAGCAGCCAAGTATCTGAGAGTCCTTTCACCGGGGAGCTGTTTTTT NA TRBJ2-2 TRBV3-1 few
CASSLVAGGTKNIQYF TGTGCCAGCAGTTTGGTAGCGGGAGGAACCAAAAACATTCAGTACTTC TRBD2 TRBJ2-4 TRBV28 NA
CASSPIRGRGVVDTQYF TGTGCCAGCAGCCCTATCCGGGGTCGGGGGGTGGTTGATACGCAGTATTTT TRBD2 TRBJ2-3 TRBV11-2 NA
CASSRIPDAVYNEQFF TGTGCCAGCAGCCGGATCCCGGACGCAGTCTACAATGAGCAGTTCTTC NA TRBJ2-1 TRBV6-2/TRBV6-3 NA
CATSDFDVVQGAYEQYF TGTGCCACCAGTGATTTTGATGTGGTCCAGGGGGCGTACGAGCAGTACTTC TRBD1 TRBJ2-7 TRBV24-1 NA
CASSLGREILGYTF TGTGCCAGCAGCTTGGGAAGGGAGATTCTTGGCTACACCTTC NA TRBJ1-2 TRBV7-9 NA
CASSFGGEIETQYF TGTGCCAGCAGCTTTGGAGGGGAGATCGAGACCCAGTACTTC NA TRBJ2-5 TRBV5-5 NA
CASKPAGARDGQFF TGTGCCAGCAAGCCGGCGGGAGCTCGGGATGGGCAGTTCTTC TRBD2 TRBJ2-1 TRBV7-2 few
CASSQESSGRLQETQYF TGCGCCAGCAGCCAAGAATCTAGCGGGAGGCTCCAAGAGACCCAGTACTTC TRBD2 TRBJ2-5 TRBV4-1 NA
CANRVDRDGYTF TGTGCCAACAGGGTAGACAGGGACGGCTACACCTTC TRBD1 TRBJ1-2 TRBV28 NA
CASSPYVWASNYNEQFF TGTGCCAGCAGCCCATACGTTTGGGCCTCCAACTACAATGAGCAGTTCTTC NA TRBJ2-1 TRBV7-8 NA
CASSLSGDIVSYGYTF TGTGCCAGCAGCTTATCCGGGGACATCGTGAGCTATGGCTACACCTTC NA TRBJ1-2 TRBV7-2 few
CASSLIFGRDTQYF TGCGCCAGCAGCCTGATTTTCGGTCGGGATACGCAGTATTTT NA TRBJ2-3 TRBV4-1 NA
CSVEGYGKTQYF TGCAGCGTTGAAGGGTACGGAAAGACCCAGTACTTC NA TRBJ2-5 TRBV29-1 few
CATSQGSHNSPLHF TGTGCCACCTCCCAGGGATCCCATAATTCACCCCTCCACTTT NA TRBJ1-6 TRBV3-1 few
CAIRMSGQVPLGQYF TGTGCCATCAGGATGTCGGGACAGGTCCCGCTAGGGCAGTACTTC TRBD1 TRBJ2-5 TRBV10-3 few
CSASPAPGAKNIQYF TGCAGTGCTAGCCCCGCGCCGGGGGCCAAAAACATTCAGTACTTC NA TRBJ2-4 TRBV20-1 NA
CASRAPGLSGTQYF TGTGCCAGCAGGGCCCCGGGGCTCTCGGGGACCCAGTACTTC NA TRBJ2-5 TRBV7-8 once
CASSSQPRDSPLHF TGTGCCAGCAGCTCCCAACCCAGGGACTCACCCCTCCACTTT NA TRBJ1-6 TRBV11-2 NA
CATPGNSGNTIYF TGTGCCACCCCAGGGAACTCTGGAAACACCATATATTTT NA TRBJ1-3 TRBV12-3/TRBV12-4 NA
CASSLTLPDTQYF TGCGCCAGCAGCTTGACCCTACCAGATACGCAGTATTTT NA TRBJ2-3 TRBV7-3 few
CASSVGVSSPQEAFF TGTGCCAGCAGCGTAGGGGTCAGCTCCCCTCAGGAAGCTTTCTTT NA TRBJ1-1 TRBV9 NA
CASSFFLGETQYF TGTGCCAGCAGCTTTTTTCTGGGGGAGACCCAGTACTTC NA TRBJ2-5 TRBV27 NA
CASRYGAAGTRTDTQYF TGTGCCAGCAGATACGGAGCGGCGGGGACCCGCACAGATACGCAGTATTTT NA TRBJ2-3 TRBV28 NA
CASSFGQAGQPQHF TGCGCCAGCAGCTTTGGCCAGGCCGGGCAGCCCCAGCATTTT NA TRBJ1-5 TRBV5-1 NA
CASSQDTGAGETQYF TGCGCCAGCAGCCAAGATACAGGGGCGGGGGAGACCCAGTACTTC NA TRBJ2-5 TRBV4-3 few